These 8 T cell receptor beta chains share one sample of origin, sequenced in a study of CD8+ T cells in alopecia areata. Once RNA had been extracted, it was reverse transcribed into cDNA to act as the sequencing template. The table came from immunoSEQ multiplex PCR; TCRdb's copy has only in-frame clones and leaves some out. The sample carries 150,000 to 200,000 clones, just over 65% recorded once. Source: CD8+ T cells sorted from blood, taken at week 0. The receptor source for this set is a human donor with alopecia areata.

The V call is TRBV7-9, the J call TRBJ2-3; maybe TRBD2 (5 bases). V lost 3 bases and J lost 6, with 7 bases in between. Per germline, CDR1 SEHNR and CDR2 FQNEAQ (reference sequence). The CDR3 consists of 12 residues. The CDR3 reads CASSFLADTQYF. The CDR3 nucleotides are TGTGCCAGCAGCTTCCTAGCCGATACGCAGTATTTT.

This clone was seen a handful of times. The CDR3 is CASSLRTVVETQYF. The CDR3 bases are TGTGCCAGCAGCCTCCGAACTGTGGTGGAGACCCAGTACTTC. The rearrangement links TRBV5-6 to TRBJ2-5; D uncertain. CDR1 is SGHDT and CDR2 is YYEEEE in the germline V gene. The CDR3 runs to 14 residues. Trimming removed 4 bases at V and 5 bases at J, with 15 bases between. Complete variable domain (other parts from reference TRBV5-6 and TRBJ2-5): DAGVTQSPTHLIKTRGQQVTLRCSPKSGHDTVSWYQQALGQGPQFIFQYYEEEERQRGNFPDRFSGHQFPNYSSELNVNALLLGDSALYLCASSLRTVVETQYFGPGTRLLVL.

This chain uses TRBV6-5 with TRBJ2-3; D gene uncertain. Germline loops: CDR1 MNHEY, CDR2 SVGAGI. V lost 7 bases to trimming and J lost 6 bases, with 20 bases between them. The CDR3 is made up of 15 amino acids. The CDR3 region has the DNA TGTGCCAGCACCGCTCCTACTGGCCCCCCGGATACGCAGTATTTT. This codes for CASTAPTGPPDTQYF.

This clone was picked up a small number of times. V is TRBV7-9 and J is TRBJ2-7; 8 nucleotides align to TRBD1. CDR1 and CDR2 from the germline V gene are SEHNR and FQNEAQ (reference sequence). The junction had 2 bases not matched to a gene; V was cut back by 1 base and J by 6 bases. The CDR3 runs 13 residues. DNA of the CDR3: TGTGCCAGCAGCTTAGGAGACAGGGGCGAGCAGTACTTC. It is translated as CASSLGDRGEQYF.

This rearrangement joins TRBV14 to TRBJ2-1; 13 positions match TRBD2. The CDR3 runs to 17 residues. The germline V gene has CDR1 SGHDN and CDR2 FVKESK. Trimming removed 4 bases from V and 4 bases from J; junction bases left unmatched: 7. DNA of the CDR3: TGTGCCAGCAGCCCTGGGACTAGCGGGGAACCTTACAATGAGCAGTTCTTC. The encoded protein is CASSPGTSGEPYNEQFF. The variable domain in full, completed from reference TRBV14 and TRBJ2-1, reads EAGVTQFPSHSVIEKGQTVTLRCDPISGHDNLYWYRRVMGKEIKFLLHFVKESKQDESGMPNNRFLAERTGGTYSTLKVQPAELEDSGVYFCASSPGTSGEPYNEQFFGPGTRLTVL.

This chain connects TRBV13 to TRBJ1-2; tentatively, D is TRBD1 (6 bases). V was cut by 6 bases and J by 4 bases, with 12 bases left in between. Germline CDR1 PRHDT, CDR2 FYEKMQ (reference sequence). The CDR3 extends over 13 amino acids. The CDR3: CASRTGTGYGYTF. Written as DNA, the CDR3 is TGTGCCAGCAGAACAGGGACCGGCTATGGCTACACCTTC.

The chain combines TRBV7-9 with TRBJ2-2, with D uncertain. CDR3 size: 14 residues. With 4 bases removed from V and 2 bases from J, the gap between germline ends came to 8 bases. Germline V gene data show CDR1 as SEHNR and CDR2 as FQNEAQ (reference sequence). The CDR3 loop reads CASSSQKNTGELFF. DNA of the CDR3: TGTGCCAGCAGCTCGCAGAAAAACACCGGGGAGCTGTTTTTT.

This chain joins TRBV6-5 and TRBJ2-1; D is uncertain. This CDR3 is 12 amino acids long. The V gene lost 2 bases and the J gene lost 6 bases, with 5 bases spanning the gap. The germline V gene encodes CDR1 MNHEY and CDR2 SVGAGI. The CDR3 is CASSYNSNEQFF. The CDR3 DNA is TGTGCCAGCAGTTACAACAGCAATGAGCAGTTCTTC.